This T cell receptor beta chain was retrieved from a study of identical twins. General study results and limits: Out-of-frame alpha sequences shared between twins exhibited an excess of low generation probability. Less excess twin sharing appeared in beta out-of-frame sequences.

Between the trimmed V and J ends, which lost 6 bases and 4 bases, there was a span of 19 bases. The CDR3 loop spans 15 amino acids. Germline-derived CDR1 and CDR2 are SGHRS and YFSETQ. As to this clonotype: Its antigen remains unknown.

TCRdb re-called the 5' RACE reads with MiXCR, one entry per CDR3 protein. The table has fewer than 800,000 distinct CDR3 sequences, about 7% seen once. This sample was shared with a second study, whose subject was yellow fever vaccine responses in identical twins.

The V and J genes are TRBV5-1 and TRBJ2-5, with a tentative D call TRBD1 (6 bases). The source of this sequence is a woman younger than 30 in good health. Input material: PBMCs. The chain's CDR3 is CASKPDRDIGETQYF. The CDR3 DNA sequence: TGCGCCAGCAAACCCGACCGGGACATAGGAGAGACCCAGTACTTC.